These 30 T cell receptor beta chains share one sample of origin, sequenced in a study of yellow fever vaccine responses in identical twins. Each CDR3 protein gets one entry after TCRdb re-called the RT-PCR reads with MiXCR. The table has under 20,000 distinct CDR3 sequences, 65% to 75% seen once. Sequences were derived from T cells from blood (PBMCs), unsorted or a sorted subset (not recorded which), sampled before or after yellow fever vaccination (not recorded which). These receptors were obtained from a woman aged 18-29 years who received the yellow fever vaccine.

This chain links TRBV29-1 with TRBJ2-1; 12 bases are a match to TRBD2. V lost 5 bases, J lost 8 bases, and 7 bases stayed unmatched. The CDR3 spans 14 residues. Germline CDR1 SQVTM, CDR2 ANQGSEA. CDR3 DNA: TGCAGCGTTCCGACTAGCGGGAGAGGTCATGAGCAGTTCTTC. This sequence encodes CSVPTSGRGHEQFF.

J is TRBJ1-5 and V is TRBV24-1, with 7 bases fitting TRBD1. Germline V gene sequence: CDR1 KGHDR, CDR2 SFDVKD. V shed 3 bases and J 7 bases; nucleotides not matched to a gene: 2. The CDR3 is 13 residues long. DNA for the CDR3: TGTGCCACCAGTGATCTACAGGGGCAGCCCCAGCATTTT. Amino acids: CATSDLQGQPQHF.

This clonotype was detected a few times. This chain links TRBV11-1 with TRBJ1-1, with 7 bases aligning to TRBD1. Germline values: CDR1 SGHAT, CDR2 FQDESV (reference sequence). This CDR3 is built from 14 residues. The junction had 7 bases not matched to a gene; V was cut back by 5 bases and J by 4 bases. CDR3 bases: TGTGCCAGCAGCACTAGACAGGGCGTCACTGAAGCTTTCTTT. Residues: CASSTRQGVTEAFF.

This chain joins TRBV11-1 and TRBJ2-1, with 7 nucleotides matching TRBD2. The CDR3 runs 16 residues. Germline V gene data show CDR1 as SGHAT and CDR2 as FQDESV (reference sequence). Losses at the gene ends were 2 bases for V and 2 bases for J; bases not matched to a gene: 6. CDR3 protein: CASSLILRGTYNEQFF. In nucleotides, the CDR3 is TGTGCCAGCAGCTTAATCTTGCGGGGGACCTACAATGAGCAGTTCTTC.

V and J are TRBV15 and TRBJ1-4; 8 bases agree with TRBD1. V dropped 6 bases and J dropped 4; count of bases not matched to a gene: 7. Germline V gene lookup returns CDR1 LNHNV and CDR2 YYDKDF (reference sequence). This CDR3 region has 15 residues. CDR3 region: CATSRPTGDNEKLFF. The CDR3 nucleotides are TGTGCCACCAGTCGCCCGACAGGGGATAATGAAAAACTGTTTTTT.

This clonotype appeared a few times. The chain links TRBV6-2 or TRBV6-3 to TRBJ2-2; D is uncertain. V was cut by 2 bases and J by 3 bases, with 10 bases left in between. The length of the CDR3 is 15 residues. The germline CDR1 and CDR2 sequences are MNHEY and SVGEGT. The chain's CDR3 is CASSYGNEHTGELFF. CDR3 nucleotides: TGTGCCAGCAGTTACGGCAACGAACACACCGGGGAGCTGTTTTTT.

This clonotype was counted once. The gene calls are TRBV7-6 and TRBJ2-1; 8 nucleotides agree with TRBD1. The CDR3 consists of 15 residues. V was pared by 1 base and J by 9 bases, with 8 bases of the junction left unmatched. Germline V lookup: CDR1 SGHVS, CDR2 FNYEAQ. Here the CDR3 reads CASSLGQGAGFEQFF. CDR3 bases: TGTGCCAGCAGCTTAGGGCAGGGGGCTGGTTTTGAGCAGTTCTTC. Complete variable domain (other parts from reference TRBV7-6 and TRBJ2-1): GAGVSQSPRYKVTKRGQDVALRCDPISGHVSLYWYRQALGQGPEFLTYFNYEAQQDKSGLPNDRFSAERPEGSISTLTIQRTEQRDSAMYRCASSLGQGAGFEQFFGPGTRLTVL.

The CDR3 reads CASSNSPGLAYGEQFF. In DNA, the CDR3 is TGCGCCAGCAGCAACTCACCGGGACTAGCTTATGGTGAGCAGTTCTTC. The J gene is TRBJ2-1, the V gene TRBV4-1; 9 bases map to TRBD2. This CDR3 contains 16 residues. From germline, CDR1 is MGHRA and CDR2 YSYEKL. V lost 5 bases to trimming and J lost 9 bases; unmatched junction nucleotides: 14.

The chain carries TRBV29-1 and TRBJ2-3, with D unclear. The CDR3 loop spans 13 amino acids. Germline lookup yields CDR1 SQVTM and CDR2 ANQGSEA. V lost 1 base to trimming and J lost 2 bases, with 7 bases between them. The CDR3 coding sequence is TGCAGCGTTGAAGTTGATTTCACAGATACGCAGTATTTT. It codes for CSVEVDFTDTQYF.

The chain recombines TRBV29-1 with TRBJ2-1, with 10 bases fitting TRBD2. This CDR3 spans 14 amino acids. CDR1 is SQVTM, CDR2 ANQGSEA, per germline. V shed 3 bases and J 5 bases; nucleotides not matched to a gene: 4. As DNA, the CDR3 is TGCAGCGTTGAGGGGACTAGCGCAAACAATGAGCAGTTCTTC. Protein sequence: CSVEGTSANNEQFF.

This clonotype was observed a handful of times. J is TRBJ1-5 and V is TRBV24-1; D call uncertain. V lost 6 bases to trimming and J lost 1 base, with 12 bases between them. The CDR3 is 15 residues long. Germline values: CDR1 KGHDR, CDR2 SFDVKD. The CDR3 DNA reads as TGTGCCACCAGTTCCGGAGAGAGAAGCAATCAGCCCCAGCATTTT. It specifies CATSSGERSNQPQHF.

The chain joins TRBV9 to TRBJ2-7; no clear D gene. The CDR3 has 13 residues. Between the trimmed V and J ends, which lost 3 bases and 2 bases, there was a span of 9 bases. Germline CDR1 SGDLS, CDR2 YYNGEE. CDR3 region: CASSEDYAYEQYF. The CDR3, as DNA: TGTGCCAGCAGCGAAGATTACGCCTACGAGCAGTACTTC.

The V gene is TRBV23-1, the J gene TRBJ2-7, with 8 nucleotides matching TRBD2. TRBV23-1 is given ORF status, its function remaining uncertain. V lost 7 bases and J lost 1; bases outside the gene matches: 3. The CDR3 consists of 13 residues. The CDR3 protein is CASKRLASYEQYF. As DNA, the CDR3 is TGCGCCAGCAAACGACTAGCGTCCTACGAGCAGTACTTC.

This clonotype has a handful of counts. J is TRBJ1-1 and V is TRBV9; D uncertain. Germline assignment: CDR1 SGDLS and CDR2 YYNGEE. V was trimmed by 2 bases and J by 7 bases, leaving 12 bases between them. The CDR3 has 13 residues. The CDR3 sequence: CASSVRAIGEAFF. The CDR3 DNA reads as TGTGCCAGCAGCGTTCGGGCTATAGGTGAAGCTTTCTTT.

The chain is built from TRBV6-5 and TRBJ1-1; TRBD1 is a possible D gene (5 bases). CDR3 length: 16 residues. The germline V gene has CDR1 MNHEY and CDR2 SVGAGI. V was trimmed by 0 bases and J by 5 bases, leaving 16 bases between them. CDR3 sequence: CASSYSKAGIGTEAFF. The CDR3 bases are TGTGCCAGCAGTTACTCGAAGGCAGGGATAGGGACTGAAGCTTTCTTT.

The gene calls are TRBV15 and TRBJ2-7, with 8 positions matching TRBD2. The CDR3 has 13 amino acids. The germline CDR1 and CDR2 sequences are LNHNV and YYDKDF (reference sequence). J was trimmed by 6 bases and V by 6 bases; bases with no gene match: 7. The CDR3 DNA is TGTGCCACCAGGGGCGGGAGGCTCGGCGAGCAGTACTTC. It codes for CATRGGRLGEQYF.

This CDR3 is CASSDGARGQDTGELFF. For the CDR3, the DNA is TGTGCCAGCAGTGACGGGGCACGAGGTCAGGACACCGGGGAGCTGTTTTTT. The chain employs TRBV6-4 and TRBJ2-2; D is perhaps TRBD1 (5 bases). V lost 2 bases and J 3 bases, leaving 16 bases between the germline ends. Germline CDR1 and CDR2: MRHNA and SNTAGT. The CDR3 sequence is 17 residues long.

The V gene is TRBV20-1, the J gene TRBJ2-3; 9 nucleotides agree with TRBD2. The CDR3 loop spans 14 amino acids. Germline V gene sequence: CDR1 DFQATT, CDR2 SNEGSKA (reference sequence). V lost 0 bases and J lost 8; bases outside the gene matches: 6. CDR3 protein: CSARDGASGVTQYF. The CDR3 nucleotides are TGCAGTGCTAGAGATGGCGCTAGCGGGGTTACGCAGTATTTT.

This chain joins TRBV7-9 and TRBJ1-6; no clear D gene. The CDR3 is 12 amino acids. Germline values: CDR1 SEHNR, CDR2 FQNEAQ (reference sequence). Trimming removed 5 bases from V and 11 bases from J, with 10 bases in between. Written as DNA, the CDR3 is TGTGCCAGCAGCCGCCCTGGGGCACCCCTCCACTTT. It yields the protein CASSRPGAPLHF.

The chain uses TRBV7-3 and TRBJ2-1; tentative D call: TRBD1 (6 bases). CDR3 length equals 15 residues. Germline assignment: CDR1 SGHTA and CDR2 FQGTGA. Deletions cut 5 bases from V and 8 bases from J, with 19 bases between. The CDR3 nucleotides read TGTGCCAGCAGCCCCAGAGGGGGAATGCGCGATGAGCAGTTCTTC. Its translation: CASSPRGGMRDEQFF. The whole variable domain, remainder taken from reference TRBV7-3 and TRBJ2-1, is GAGVSQTPSNKVTEKGKYVELRCDPISGHTALYWYRQSLGQGPEFLIYFQGTGAADDSGLPNDRFFAVRPEGSVSTLKIQRTERGDSAVYLCASSPRGGMRDEQFFGPGTRLTVL.

The gene calls are TRBV5-4 and TRBJ2-3; no definite D call. The V end was cut by 0 bases, the J end by 6 bases, with 2 bases between. This CDR3 is built from 11 residues. Germline V CDR1 and CDR2: SGHNT, YYREEE (reference sequence). CDR3 residues: CASSLADTQYF. The CDR3 DNA follows: TGTGCCAGCAGCTTGGCCGATACGCAGTATTTT.

This clonotype was found a few times. The CDR3 sequence is CASSEAGTGFYNEQFF. For the CDR3, the DNA is TGTGCCAGCAGTGAGGCCGGGACAGGTTTTTACAATGAGCAGTTCTTC. The chain joins TRBV6-1 to TRBJ2-1, with TRBD1 identical over 8 bases. The CDR3 loop spans 16 amino acids. CDR1 and CDR2 from the germline V gene are MNHNS and SASEGT. V dropped 3 bases and J dropped 4; count of bases not matched to a gene: 8.

V usage is TRBV29-1 and J usage is TRBJ2-1, with unresolved D. Trimming removed 6 bases at V and 7 bases at J, with 10 bases between. CDR3 length: 11 amino acids. Germline values: CDR1 SQVTM, CDR2 ANQGSEA. CDR3 protein: CSVKDLNEQFF. The CDR3 nucleotides read TGCAGCGTAAAAGACCTAAATGAGCAGTTCTTC.

This clonotype appeared a few times. The chain links TRBV19 to TRBJ2-5; D is perhaps TRBD1 or TRBD2 (6 bases each). The ends were cut back, 9 bases at V and 5 bases at J, with 13 bases in the middle. This CDR3 spans 12 amino acids. Germline loops: CDR1 LNHDA, CDR2 SQIVND (reference sequence). The CDR3 region has the DNA TGTGCCAGCAGCGGGCAGGGGGAGACCCAGTACTTC. Residues: CASSGQGETQYF.

The gene calls are TRBV10-1 and TRBJ2-7, with no clear D. The CDR3 covers 13 residues. The V gene lost 6 bases and the J gene lost 0 bases, with 9 bases spanning the gap. Per the germline V gene, CDR1 is WNHNN and CDR2 is SYGVQD (reference sequence). The CDR3 DNA reads TGCGCCAGCAGCCCCGCAGACTCCTACGAGCAGTACTTC. It translates to CASSPADSYEQYF.

The V gene is TRBV29-1, the J gene TRBJ2-3, with D hard to call. This CDR3 comprises 13 residues. Trimming took 4 bases from V and 1 from J, leaving 9 bases between them. In germline, CDR1 is SQVTM, CDR2 ANQGSEA. CDR3 sequence reads: CSVGKAGTDTQYF. For the CDR3, the DNA is TGCAGCGTTGGTAAAGCCGGCACAGATACGCAGTATTTT.

This chain links TRBV4-2 with TRBJ1-2, with D hard to call. The V end was cut by 0 bases, the J end by 2 bases, with 13 bases between. The germline V gene encodes CDR1 LGHNA and CDR2 YNFKEQ. The CDR3 extends over 16 amino acids. In DNA form, the CDR3 reads TGTGCCAGCAGCCAAGAAAACGACGGCCTAAACTATGGCTACACCTTC. Protein: CASSQENDGLNYGYTF.

The gene calls are TRBV10-3 and TRBJ2-1; 12 nucleotides agree with TRBD2. CDR1 ENHRY and CDR2 SYGVKD come from the germline V gene. V dropped 5 bases and J dropped 7; count of bases not matched to a gene: 6. The CDR3 totals 15 residues. The CDR3 sequence is CAISLTSGGGNEQFF. Written as DNA, the CDR3 is TGTGCCATCAGTCTGACTAGCGGGGGAGGTAATGAGCAGTTCTTC.

The chain couples TRBV10-3 to TRBJ1-4; TRBD1 matches at 10 bases. The junction had 5 bases not matched to a gene; V was cut back by 6 bases and J by 7 bases. Looked up from germline, CDR1 is ENHRY and CDR2 is SYGVKD. The length of the CDR3 is 14 residues. The CDR3 loop is CAISRQGAGEKLFF. CDR3 coding DNA: TGTGCCATCAGCCGACAGGGGGCGGGTGAAAAACTGTTTTTT.

This rearrangement joins TRBV24-1 to TRBJ2-7; D is possibly TRBD2 (5 bases). The V and J ends lost 7 bases and 4 bases respectively, with 22 bases between them. The CDR3 loop spans 16 amino acids. CDR1 is KGHDR, CDR2 SFDVKD, per germline. The CDR3 DNA reads TGTGCCACCAGCGCACCCAAGACACTACGAGGGTACGAGCAGTACTTC. Translation: CATSAPKTLRGYEQYF.